Below are 21 T cell receptor beta chains sequenced from a single sample in a study of T cell responses to AZD1222 COVID-19 vaccine. TCRdb keeps only in-frame clones here, not all; method: immunoSEQ multiplex PCR. The data hold 200,000 or so clones, with roughly 92% observed a single time. The sample in question was peripheral blood, obtained on day 0 of AZD1222 vaccination. The receptors were sampled from an adult in good health.

The chain couples TRBV10-3 to TRBJ1-4; TRBD1 agrees at 8 bases. With 10 bases clipped from V and 8 bases from J, the junction kept 12 bases outside the gene matches. The CDR3 contains 14 residues. Germline CDR1 and CDR2: ENHRY and SYGVKD. CDR3: CATTRDRFREKLFF. The CDR3, as DNA: TGTGCCACGACCCGGGACAGGTTTAGGGAAAAACTGTTTTTT.

The chain uses TRBV5-4 and TRBJ2-7, with 12 bases fitting TRBD2. The germline CDR1 and CDR2 sequences are SGHNT and YYREEE (reference sequence). The CDR3 has 17 amino acids. V lost 3 bases and J lost 5; bases outside the gene matches: 12. The DNA of the CDR3 is TGTGCCAGCAGCTACCTCGATCTAGCGGGAGGGCCCGACGAGCAGTACTTC. Its protein product is CASSYLDLAGGPDEQYF.

V is TRBV14 and J is TRBJ2-7, with D hard to call. The CDR3 sequence is 14 residues long. CDR1 and CDR2 from the germline V gene are SGHDN and FVKESK. V lost 3 bases to trimming and J lost 3 bases, with 12 bases between them. The CDR3 protein is CASSQMERIYEQYF. CDR3 nucleotide sequence: TGTGCCAGCAGCCAGATGGAACGAATCTACGAGCAGTACTTC.

This clone was seen a handful of times. V is TRBV18 and J is TRBJ1-1; D not resolved. V shed 2 bases and J shed 0 bases, with 10 bases lying between them. CDR1 is KGHSH, CDR2 LQKENI, per germline. The CDR3 is 15 amino acids. The CDR3 loop reads CASSPSESMNTEAFF. DNA of the CDR3: TGTGCCAGCTCACCATCCGAATCTATGAACACTGAAGCTTTCTTT.

The chain links TRBV5-1 to TRBJ1-2; perhaps TRBD1 as D (6 bases). Germline CDR1 and CDR2: SGHRS and YFSETQ. Trimming left V 3 bases short and J 6 bases short, with 12 bases between. The CDR3 consists of 13 residues. DNA of the CDR3: TGCGCCAGCAGCTACTCCGACAGGAATGGCTACACCTTC. Translating it yields CASSYSDRNGYTF.

The V and J genes are TRBV6-6 and TRBJ1-1; unclear D gene. Deletions cut 1 base from V and 1 base from J, with 10 bases between. The CDR3 has 15 amino acids. CDR1 is MNHNY, CDR2 SVGAGI, per germline (reference sequence). The CDR3 DNA sequence: TGTGCCAGCAGTTACTTATCGACCTCGAACACTGAAGCTTTCTTT. This sequence encodes CASSYLSTSNTEAFF.

V and J are TRBV2 and TRBJ2-3; the D is unclear. V shed 7 bases and J shed 5 bases, with 16 bases lying between them. The CDR3 has 14 residues. Germline lookup yields CDR1 SNHLY and CDR2 FYNNEI. CDR3 amino acids: CASTNRVYGDTQYF. In DNA form, the CDR3 reads TGTGCCAGCACTAATAGGGTTTATGGAGATACGCAGTATTTT.

The V and J genes are TRBV23-1 and TRBJ1-3, with D possibly TRBD1 on 6 matching bases. TRBV23-1 carries the ORF label, with uncertain function. V dropped 3 bases and J dropped 5 bases, with 11 bases sitting between them. CDR3 size: 14 residues. CDR3 protein: CASSHTGTRNTIYF. CDR3 DNA sequence: TGCGCCAGCAGTCATACAGGGACAAGAAACACCATATATTTT.

The chain couples TRBV28 to TRBJ2-2; D is uncertain. This CDR3 contains 12 residues. The germline V gene has CDR1 MDHEN and CDR2 SYDVKM. Trimming shortened V by 4 bases and J by 2 bases, and 2 bases separated the two germline ends. CDR3 sequence reads: CASSSNTGELFF. In DNA, the CDR3 is TGTGCCAGCAGTTCTAACACCGGGGAGCTGTTTTTT.

The CDR3 region is CASIRQGAKQYF. The CDR3 DNA reads as TGTGCCAGCATTCGACAGGGGGCAAAGCAGTACTTC. The chain links TRBV2 to TRBJ2-7, with 10 bases that match TRBD1. J was trimmed by 8 bases and V by 7 bases; bases with no gene match: 5. The CDR3 sequence is 12 residues long. Looked up from germline, CDR1 is SNHLY and CDR2 is FYNNEI.

This clone was recorded a few times. The V and J genes are TRBV30 and TRBJ1-5; D is undetermined. The CDR3 covers 13 residues. V was clipped by 7 bases and J by 3 bases, with 13 bases between them. Germline CDR1 GTSNPN, CDR2 SVGIG (reference sequence). The CDR3 DNA is TGTGCCTCGGCACCCTTCGACAATCAGCCCCAGCATTTT. The encoded protein is CASAPFDNQPQHF.

The table lists this clone with a count of one. The chain recombines TRBV7-2 with TRBJ1-1, with unresolved D. Trimming shortened V by 3 bases and J by 1 base, and 6 bases separated the two germline ends. The CDR3 runs to 13 residues. Germline loops: CDR1 SGHTA, CDR2 FQGNSA. DNA of the CDR3: TGTGCCAGCAGCTTCACAGCGAACACTGAAGCTTTCTTT. Protein: CASSFTANTEAFF.

Relative to its sample, this clone is medium-sized. The rearrangement joins TRBV21-1 to TRBJ2-1; the table's TRBD1 call for D was not verified on the DNA. TRBV21-1 is termed a pseudogene. CDR3 length equals 15 residues. The CDR3 DNA reads as TGTGCCAGCAGCAATTCCGGGACAGGGGACAATGAGCAGTTCTTC. This sequence encodes CASSNSGTGDNEQFF.

The gene calls are TRBV9 and TRBJ1-5; D is possibly TRBD1 (6 bases). This CDR3 is built from 15 residues. V lost 2 bases to trimming and J lost 3 bases, with 12 bases between them. Germline V gene data show CDR1 as SGDLS and CDR2 as YYNGEE. In DNA, the CDR3 is TGTGCCAGCAGCGTGGGAGGGGGATTCAATCAGCCCCAGCATTTT. Translated, it gives CASSVGGGFNQPQHF.

The chain carries TRBV5-1 and TRBJ2-3; no definite D call. CDR1 and CDR2 (germline): SGHRS, YFSETQ. The V end lost 4 bases, the J end lost 4 bases, and 19 bases lay between the germline ends. This CDR3 is built from 16 residues. The CDR3, as DNA: TGCGCCAGCAGCCTCCTTGGGGATTCTCGAGCAGATACGCAGTATTTT. Translation: CASSLLGDSRADTQYF.

This clone was detected only a few times. This chain connects TRBV18 to TRBJ1-1; 7 nucleotides line up with TRBD1. The CDR3 consists of 16 residues. Trimming removed 3 bases from V and 2 bases from J; junction bases left unmatched: 9. The germline gives CDR1 KGHSH, CDR2 LQKENI. The CDR3 is CASSPTRGTANTEAFF. The CDR3 coding sequence is TGTGCCAGCTCACCTACGCGAGGGACAGCCAACACTGAAGCTTTCTTT.

The rearrangement links TRBV6-5 to TRBJ1-2; D is uncertain. The CDR3 covers 13 residues. Trimming cost V 5 bases and J 7 bases, with 14 bases left between them. Germline CDR1 and CDR2: MNHEY and SVGAGI. The CDR3 coding sequence is TGTGCCAGCAGTCCTGGGATCAACGGTGGCTACACCTTC. Protein: CASSPGINGGYTF.

This chain joins TRBV11-3 and TRBJ2-2; tentatively, D is TRBD1 or TRBD2 (5 bases each). Trimming removed 5 bases at V and 5 bases at J, with 6 bases between. CDR3 length equals 12 residues. CDR1 SGHNT and CDR2 YENEEA come from the germline V gene. CDR3 sequence reads: CASSGGTGELFF. DNA of the CDR3: TGTGCCAGCAGCGGGGGAACCGGGGAGCTGTTTTTT.

The chain is built from TRBV12-3 or TRBV12-4 and TRBJ1-1; a possible D gene is TRBD1 (6 bases). The CDR3 has 12 residues. V was cut by 6 bases and J by 1 base, with 6 bases left in between. This CDR3 is CASSRGNTEAFF. In nucleotides, the CDR3 is TGTGCCAGCAGCAGGGGGAACACTGAAGCTTTCTTT.

V and J are TRBV7-3 and TRBJ1-2, with a weak D call TRBD1 (6 bases). This CDR3 is built from 13 residues. CDR1 is SGHTA, CDR2 FQGTGA, per germline. The ends were cut back, 2 bases at V and 6 bases at J, with 10 bases in the middle. In DNA form, the CDR3 reads TGTGCCAGCAGCTTAGGGGGGGCCCATGGCTACACCTTC. It yields the protein CASSLGGAHGYTF.

This chain connects TRBV7-9 to TRBJ2-2; D unclear. The CDR3 is 16 residues long. Trimming cost V 2 bases and J 0 bases, with 10 bases left between them. Germline V gives CDR1 SEHNR, CDR2 FQNEAQ (reference sequence). The CDR3 DNA is TGTGCCAGCAGCTTAATCGGTGTGGCGAACACCGGGGAGCTGTTTTTT. This gives the protein CASSLIGVANTGELFF.